Sequencing of this TCR beta chain was carried out in a study of cytotoxic CD8 clonotypes in ibrutinib-treated CLL. Assay: immunoSEQ multiplex PCR; the TCRdb copy retains only in-frame clones and omits some. In the table there are 300,000 to 400,000 clones, 67% of which are singletons. Study conclusions and caveats: Clonality measured at baseline exceeded age-matched healthy donors, tracking circulating CD8+ T-cell counts.

CDR3 length: 14 residues. J was trimmed by 5 bases and V by 3 bases; bases with no gene match: 5. Germline V CDR1 and CDR2: SGHAT, FQNNGV. As to this clone: Its specificity is not known.

The specimen was PBMCs, collected after 36 months of ibrutinib treatment. The V and J genes are TRBV11-2 and TRBJ1-1; TRBD1 aligns across 8 bases. The receptor was isolated from a human donor with chronic lymphocytic leukemia. As DNA, the CDR3 is TGTGCCAGCAGCTTGGACAGGGTGTTGACTGAAGCTTTCTTT. It codes for CASSLDRVLTEAFF.